These 9 T cell receptor beta chains came from one sample sequenced in a study of technical replicates of blood from a handful of donors. Sequencing was performed with immunoSEQ multiplex PCR; in TCRdb, only in-frame clones are kept and a portion is missing. The sample has more than 75,000 clones; almost 97% are singletons. The sequenced material came from T cells isolated from PBMCs. All receptors come from a human donor in good health.

This clone was recorded once. The V call is TRBV7-9, the J call TRBJ2-2, with 14 nucleotides matching TRBD2. J gave up 6 bases and V 10 bases, and 7 bases lay outside the gene matches. The CDR3 is made up of 15 amino acids. The germline V gene has CDR1 SEHNR and CDR2 FQNEAQ (reference sequence). CDR3 protein: CATNMGLAGAGELFF. The CDR3 region has the DNA TGTGCCACCAATATGGGACTAGCGGGGGCCGGGGAGCTGTTTTTT. Variable domain in full (rest from reference TRBV7-9 and TRBJ2-2): DTGVSQNPRHKITKRGQNVTFRCDPISEHNRLYWYRQTLGQGPEFLTYFQNEAQLEKSRLLSDRFSAERPKGSFSTLEIQRTEQGDSAMYLCATNMGLAGAGELFFGEGSRLTVL.

J is TRBJ2-7 and V is TRBV5-6; maybe TRBD2 (6 bases). Trimming removed 1 base at V and 2 bases at J, with 19 bases between. The CDR3 consists of 17 residues. Germline CDR1 SGHDT, CDR2 YYEEEE. DNA of the CDR3: TGTGCCAGCAGCTTGACCTACACGGAGGGAGGAACCTACGAGCAGTACTTC. This encodes CASSLTYTEGGTYEQYF.

The J gene is TRBJ2-1, the V gene TRBV29-1, with 7 bases aligning to TRBD2. Trimming removed 6 bases from V and 5 bases from J; junction bases left unmatched: 4. Germline loops: CDR1 SQVTM, CDR2 ANQGSEA. The CDR3 sequence is 12 residues long. This CDR3 reads CSVGSGDNEQFF. The CDR3 DNA reads as TGCAGCGTGGGAAGCGGGGACAATGAGCAGTTCTTC.

The rearrangement links TRBV9 to TRBJ2-1, with 8 bases aligning to TRBD2. Germline V gene data show CDR1 as SGDLS and CDR2 as YYNGEE. This CDR3 region has 15 residues. J was trimmed by 8 bases and V by 4 bases; bases with no gene match: 11. The CDR3 sequence is CASSPSGLGVYEQFF. The DNA for the CDR3 is TGTGCCAGCAGCCCTTCGGGACTAGGGGTCTATGAGCAGTTCTTC.

This sequence joins TRBV11-2 and TRBJ2-7; tentatively, D is TRBD2 (6 bases). The CDR3 is 11 residues long. V was shortened by 7 bases and J by 5 bases, with 9 bases between the two germline ends. Germline V CDR1 and CDR2: SGHAT, FQNNGV. The CDR3 sequence is CASTRGNEQYF. Written as DNA, the CDR3 is TGTGCCAGCACCCGGGGGAACGAGCAGTACTTC.

The V call is TRBV30, the J call TRBJ2-5, with 9 bases aligning to TRBD2. CDR1 and CDR2 (germline): GTSNPN, SVGIG (reference sequence). This CDR3 has 14 residues. V was clipped by 0 bases and J by 5 bases; unmatched bases: 4. CDR3 nucleotide sequence: TGTGCCTGGAGTGTAGGGACTAGCCGGGAGACCCAGTACTTC. This gives the protein CAWSVGTSRETQYF. Supplemented by reference TRBV30 and TRBJ2-5, the full variable domain reads SQTIHQWPATLVQPVGSPLSLECTVEGTSNPNLYWYRQAAGRGLQLLFYSVGIGQISSEVPQNLSASRPQDRQFILSSKKLLLSDSGFYLCAWSVGTSRETQYFGPGTRLLVL.

The chain couples TRBV9 to TRBJ1-5; TRBD1 matches 8 bases. Trimming removed 0 bases from V and 3 bases from J; junction bases left unmatched: 5. This CDR3 spans 16 amino acids. CDR1 SGDLS and CDR2 YYNGEE come from the germline V gene. The CDR3 here is CASSVGGTGDNQPQHF. The CDR3 coding sequence is TGTGCCAGCAGCGTAGGGGGGACAGGTGACAATCAGCCCCAGCATTTT.

The chain couples TRBV29-1 to TRBJ2-1; a possible D gene is TRBD1 (6 bases). Germline CDR1 and CDR2: SQVTM and ANQGSEA. Trimming removed 3 bases from V and 0 bases from J, with 15 bases in between. The CDR3 covers 16 residues. CDR3 region: CSVEGVQGISYNEQFF. The CDR3 nucleotides read TGCAGCGTTGAGGGGGTACAGGGTATCTCCTACAATGAGCAGTTCTTC.

The gene calls are TRBV13 and TRBJ2-5, with 10 nucleotides matching TRBD2. V was clipped by 3 bases and J by 1 base; unmatched bases: 8. Germline-derived CDR1 and CDR2 are PRHDT and FYEKMQ (reference sequence). The CDR3 consists of 17 residues. CDR3: CASSFLLAGEAQETQYF. The CDR3 region has the DNA TGTGCCAGCAGCTTTCTCCTAGCGGGAGAAGCCCAAGAGACCCAGTACTTC.